Below, 26 T cell receptor beta chains from the same sample are listed, as sequenced in a study of blood T cell repertoires in COVID-19. The method was immunoSEQ multiplex PCR; TCRdb's version includes in-frame clones alone and lacks a portion of them. The sample carries around 20,000 clones, 82% recorded once. Material for sequencing was peripheral blood. The receptors shown here come from a human donor in a cohort sampled during active COVID-19.

The V and J genes are TRBV6-4 and TRBJ2-3, with a weak D call TRBD2 (6 bases). The CDR3 is 15 amino acids. CDR1 and CDR2 (germline): MRHNA, SNTAGT. Deletions cut 2 bases from V and 2 bases from J, with 11 bases between. The DNA of the CDR3 is TGTGCCAGCAGTGACGGCTCTAGCGACACAGATACGCAGTATTTT. It specifies CASSDGSSDTDTQYF.

The chain couples TRBV19 to TRBJ2-1; D perhaps matches TRBD2 (6 bases). CDR1 LNHDA and CDR2 SQIVND come from the germline V gene (reference sequence). V lost 8 bases to trimming and J lost 13 bases, with 21 bases between them. The CDR3 contains 13 residues. CDR3 region: CASWGDAHTRQFF. As DNA, the CDR3 is TGTGCCAGTTGGGGGGACGCCCATACGCGCCAGTTCTTC.

CDR3 sequence reads: CASSPGTGPHEAFF. CDR3 nucleotides: TGCGCCAGCAGCCCAGGGACAGGGCCTCACGAAGCTTTCTTT. The gene calls are TRBV5-1 and TRBJ1-1, with 9 nucleotides matching TRBD1. Germline CDR1 is SGHRS and CDR2 is YFSETQ. After removal of 4 bases from V and 8 bases from J, the junction contained 9 bases not matched to a gene. This CDR3 has 14 residues.

The chain combines TRBV6-4 with TRBJ2-1, with D hard to call. The V gene's germline CDR1 is MRHNA and CDR2 SNTAGT. This CDR3 spans 15 amino acids. Trimming cost V 4 bases and J 1 base, with 11 bases left between them. CDR3 DNA: TGTGCCAGCAGTGTTTTCGAGAGTTCCTACAATGAGCAGTTCTTC. Encoded protein: CASSVFESSYNEQFF.

The CDR3 is CASSLDRGRGKLFF. The CDR3 DNA reads as TGTGCCAGCAGCCTTGACAGGGGTCGCGGAAAACTGTTTTTT. The chain couples TRBV14 to TRBJ1-4, with 8 bases lining up with TRBD1. CDR3 length: 14 residues. Trimming removed 4 bases from V and 10 bases from J; junction bases left unmatched: 8. Germline V gene lookup returns CDR1 SGHDN and CDR2 FVKESK.

This chain links TRBV6-4 with TRBJ1-2; unclear D gene. Germline V lookup: CDR1 MRHNA, CDR2 SNTAGT. This CDR3 comprises 13 residues. The V gene lost 6 bases and the J gene lost 2 bases, with 10 bases spanning the gap. In DNA, the CDR3 is TGTGCCAGCAGCAGTGGGGAGAACTATGGCTACACCTTC. It yields the protein CASSSGENYGYTF.

The chain employs TRBV6-1 and TRBJ1-5, with 7 bases identical to TRBD1. Germline trimming cut 3 bases from V and 3 bases from J; bases unmatched to any gene: 2. The CDR3 is 14 amino acids. Germline V lookup: CDR1 MNHNS, CDR2 SASEGT. In nucleotides, the CDR3 is TGTGCCAGCAGTGAGACAGGGAACAATCAGCCCCAGCATTTT. Translating gives CASSETGNNQPQHF.

The V gene is TRBV10-1, the J gene TRBJ2-7; D uncertain. Trimming shortened V by 2 bases and J by 0 bases, and 8 bases separated the two germline ends. The CDR3 is 14 amino acids. Germline V gene data show CDR1 as WNHNN and CDR2 as SYGVQD (reference sequence). The CDR3 DNA reads TGCGCCAGCAGTGAGGGCCATTACTCCTACGAGCAGTACTTC. Its protein is CASSEGHYSYEQYF.

V and J are TRBV10-3 and TRBJ1-4, with 9 bases matching TRBD1. From germline, CDR1 is ENHRY and CDR2 SYGVKD. The V gene end was trimmed by 3 bases and the J gene end by 7 bases; junction bases not matched to a gene: 6. This CDR3 contains 15 residues. The CDR3 protein is CAISELQGATEKLFF. The CDR3 nucleotides are TGTGCCATCAGTGAATTACAGGGGGCGACTGAAAAACTGTTTTTT.

This clone was counted between two and nine times. The chain uses TRBV4-1 and TRBJ1-6; weak D call: TRBD1 (6 bases). Germline V gene data show CDR1 as MGHRA and CDR2 as YSYEKL. Trimming cost V 5 bases and J 6 bases, with 14 bases left between them. This CDR3 has 15 amino acids. The CDR3 sequence is CASSLRQVFNSPLHF. CDR3 coding DNA: TGCGCCAGCAGCTTGCGACAGGTCTTTAATTCACCCCTCCACTTT.

This clone was seen once. This chain links TRBV6-6 with TRBJ2-1, with 7 bases fitting TRBD2. V lost 7 bases and J lost 2; bases outside the gene matches: 5. Per the germline V gene, CDR1 is MNHNY and CDR2 is SVGAGI (reference sequence). The CDR3 totals 14 residues. CDR3 in amino acids: CASNPGLAYNEQFF. As DNA, the CDR3 is TGTGCCAGCAACCCCGGACTAGCCTACAATGAGCAGTTCTTC.

The rearrangement uses TRBV28 and TRBJ2-7, with D possibly TRBD2 on 6 matching bases. CDR3 length: 12 residues. Germline V gene lookup returns CDR1 MDHEN and CDR2 SYDVKM. The germline V and J ends were trimmed by 6 bases and 2 bases, with 8 bases remaining between them. This chain's CDR3 is CASSGGTYEQYF. In DNA form, the CDR3 reads TGTGCCAGCAGCGGGGGAACCTACGAGCAGTACTTC.

The gene calls are TRBV5-4 and TRBJ1-2; tentative D call: TRBD1 (5 bases). This CDR3 has 15 amino acids. Germline values: CDR1 SGHNT, CDR2 YYREEE (reference sequence). V lost 6 bases and J 8 bases, leaving 23 bases between the germline ends. The CDR3 here is CASIDTTASIYGYTF. In DNA form, the CDR3 reads TGTGCCAGCATCGATACGACAGCATCAATTTACGGCTACACCTTC.

This clone was counted a few times. The V gene is TRBV9, the J gene TRBJ1-1; 8 bases agree with TRBD1. CDR1 is SGDLS and CDR2 is YYNGEE in the germline V gene. With V trimmed by 6 bases and J by 0 bases, 13 bases remained unmatched. The CDR3 runs 17 residues. The CDR3 loop is CASTLPTGAALNTEAFF. Written as DNA, the CDR3 is TGTGCCAGCACCCTCCCGACAGGGGCAGCTTTGAACACTGAAGCTTTCTTT. The complete variable domain, with remaining parts taken from reference TRBV9 and TRBJ1-1, reads DSGVTQTPKHLITATGQRVTLRCSPRSGDLSVYWYQQSLDQGLQFLIQYYNGEERAKGNILERFSAQQFPDLHSELNLSSLELGDSALYFCASTLPTGAALNTEAFFGQGTRLTVV.

J is TRBJ2-1 and V is TRBV7-9; TRBD2 matches at 10 bases. J was trimmed by 7 bases and V by 5 bases; bases with no gene match: 8. The CDR3 spans 15 residues. CDR1 SEHNR and CDR2 FQNEAQ come from the germline V gene (reference sequence). CDR3 protein: CASSNSGRARNEQFF. The DNA of the CDR3 is TGTGCCAGCAGCAACAGCGGGAGGGCCCGGAATGAGCAGTTCTTC.

The chain links TRBV7-9 to TRBJ2-3; tentatively, D is TRBD1 (6 bases). Trimming shortened V by 6 bases and J by 7 bases, and 14 bases separated the two germline ends. Germline lookup yields CDR1 SEHNR and CDR2 FQNEAQ (reference sequence). This CDR3 has 13 amino acids. CDR3: CASSSPGANTQYF. CDR3 sequence (DNA): TGTGCCAGCAGTTCCCCAGGGGCGAATACGCAGTATTTT. The full variable domain, completed using reference TRBV7-9 and TRBJ2-3, is DTGVSQNPRHKITKRGQNVTFRCDPISEHNRLYWYRQTLGQGPEFLTYFQNEAQLEKSRLLSDRFSAERPKGSFSTLEIQRTEQGDSAMYLCASSSPGANTQYFGPGTRLTVL.

The V call is TRBV6-5, the J call TRBJ2-7; 13 bases are shared with TRBD2. This CDR3 contains 15 residues. V dropped 5 bases and J dropped 0; count of bases not matched to a gene: 1. CDR1 is MNHEY, CDR2 SVGAGI, per germline. CDR3 protein: CASSRTSGSSYEQYF. The CDR3 nucleotides read TGTGCCAGCAGTAGGACTAGCGGGAGCTCCTACGAGCAGTACTTC.

The V call is TRBV6-4, the J call TRBJ2-6; D might be TRBD2 (5 bases). The germline CDR1 and CDR2 sequences are MRHNA and SNTAGT. The CDR3 covers 14 residues. V lost 4 bases and J lost 1, with 5 bases in between. CDR3 in amino acids: CASSAGSGANVLTF. CDR3 DNA: TGTGCCAGCAGTGCGGGGTCTGGGGCCAACGTCCTGACTTTC.

The chain is built from TRBV7-9 and TRBJ1-3; D might be TRBD1 (6 bases). In germline, CDR1 is SEHNR, CDR2 FQNEAQ (reference sequence). V dropped 3 bases and J dropped 3 bases, with 9 bases sitting between them. This CDR3 spans 14 amino acids. The CDR3 reads CASSFTGSGNTIYF. In DNA form, the CDR3 reads TGTGCCAGCAGCTTCACAGGGAGTGGAAACACCATATATTTT.

This chain connects TRBV27 to TRBJ1-1, with TRBD1 matching over 7 bases. Germline V gene data show CDR1 as MNHEY and CDR2 as SMNVEV (reference sequence). This CDR3 is built from 13 residues. The V gene end was trimmed by 7 bases and the J gene end by 1 base; junction bases not matched to a gene: 3. CDR3 DNA: TGTGCCAGCACCGGACAGGAGAACACTGAAGCTTTCTTT. Translated, it gives CASTGQENTEAFF.

A word on this clone: Other nucleotide sequences from this sample produce the same CDR3. Here the CDR3 reads CASSYSNREETQYF. DNA of the CDR3: TGTGCCAGCAGTTACTCAAACAGGGAAGAGACCCAGTACTTC. The chain has TRBV6-6 and TRBJ2-5; D possibly corresponds to TRBD1 (6 bases). The CDR3 length is 14 residues. The germline CDR1 and CDR2 sequences are MNHNY and SVGAGI (reference sequence). V shed 0 bases and J shed 3 bases, with 8 bases lying between them.

The chain links TRBV7-2 to TRBJ2-3, with D tentatively TRBD1 (5 bases). The V gene's germline CDR1 is SGHTA and CDR2 FQGNSA. Trimming removed 1 base from V and 4 bases from J, with 21 bases in between. The CDR3 runs to 18 residues. The CDR3 protein is CASSLEGLKRSVPDTQYF. CDR3 DNA sequence: TGTGCCAGCAGCTTAGAGGGGTTAAAGAGGTCGGTCCCAGATACGCAGTATTTT.

V and J are TRBV6-5 and TRBJ1-1; TRBD1 matches 8 bases. The CDR3 length is 16 residues. Germline V gene lookup returns CDR1 MNHEY and CDR2 SVGAGI. The junction had 16 bases not matched to a gene; V was cut back by 2 bases and J by 11 bases. CDR3 protein: CASSYRSTGGRTKAFF. CDR3 sequence (DNA): TGTGCCAGCAGTTACCGGAGTACAGGGGGGAGGACCAAGGCTTTCTTT.

This clone was observed once. The V and J genes are TRBV4-2 and TRBJ2-7; TRBD2 matches at 13 bases. Germline CDR1 LGHNA, CDR2 YNFKEQ. The CDR3 is 17 residues long. V shed 4 bases and J 3 bases; nucleotides not matched to a gene: 9. The CDR3 loop is CASSRTGTSGKSYEQYF. The CDR3 coding sequence is TGTGCCAGCAGCCGGACCGGGACTAGCGGGAAGAGCTACGAGCAGTACTTC.

J is TRBJ2-3 and V is TRBV2, with 7 bases aligning to TRBD2. The CDR3 contains 14 residues. The junction had 10 bases not matched to a gene; V was cut back by 9 bases and J by 4 bases. Germline V lookup: CDR1 SNHLY, CDR2 FYNNEI. CDR3: CASRSGRAPDTQYF. CDR3 sequence (DNA): TGTGCCAGTCGTTCAGGGAGGGCCCCAGATACGCAGTATTTT.

This chain connects TRBV7-2 to TRBJ1-1; 7 bases are a match to TRBD1. After removal of 3 bases from V and 0 bases from J, the junction contained 4 bases not matched to a gene. Germline CDR1 and CDR2: SGHTA and FQGNSA. The CDR3 sequence is 15 residues long. The DNA of the CDR3 is TGTGCCAGCAGCTTGGGGGACAGCCTGAACACTGAAGCTTTCTTT. This gives the protein CASSLGDSLNTEAFF.